This is a list of T cell receptor beta chains from one sample in a study of neurological immune-mediated disorders. A single record per CDR3 protein comes from TCRdb applying MiXCR to the 5' RACE reads. The table includes approximately 100,000 distinct CDR3 sequences, under 4.5% detected once. Sequenced input: PBMCs. Receptors were obtained from a woman aged 45-60 years with multiple sclerosis. CDR3s include the opening cysteine and the closing phenylalanine or tryptophan. Fields, in order: J gene, V gene, clone size, D gene, CDR3 DNA, CDR3 protein. A D gene is named only where the DNA matches it firmly. Rows may omit the clone size; those that give it use once, few, many or a size class.

TRBJ2-5 | TRBV7-2 | few | NA | TGTGCCAGCAGCTTAAATGGTGGCGGGGGCTTCCAAGAGACCCAGTACTTC | CASSLNGGGGFQETQYF
TRBJ2-1 | TRBV27 | many | TRBD1 | TGTGCCAGCAGAAAAGGGACAGGGTGGTACAATGAGCAGTTCTTC | CASRKGTGWYNEQFF
TRBJ1-6 | TRBV6-2/TRBV6-3 | NA | TRBD1 | TGTGCCAGCAGACCACCCCAGACAGGGGAAAGTAATTCACCCCTCCACTTT | CASRPPQTGESNSPLHF
TRBJ1-1 | TRBV20-1 | many | NA | TGCAGTGCGGCAGGTGAAAACACTGAAGCTTTCTTT | CSAAGENTEAFF
TRBJ2-2 | TRBV4-3 | many | NA | TGCGCCAGCAGCCAAGTTTTGCAGACCACGGGCACCGGGGAGCTGTTTTTT | CASSQVLQTTGTGELFF
TRBJ2-5 | TRBV20-1 | many | NA | TGCAGTGCCAGAGGTCCGTGGGGAAGGGAGACCCAGTACTTC | CSARGPWGRETQYF
TRBJ1-4 | TRBV3-1 | many | NA | TGTGCCAGCAGCCAAGGGAGACACATTAATGAAAAACTGTTTTTT | CASSQGRHINEKLFF
TRBJ2-1 | TRBV20-1 | many | TRBD2 | TGCAGTGCTAGAGATCAATTTCAGTTAGCGGGGGGGCTCGGGCAGTTCTTC | CSARDQFQLAGGLGQFF
TRBJ1-2 | TRBV7-2 | many | NA | TGTGCCAGCAGCTTACCCCAAGCGGATAACTATGGCTACACCTTC | CASSLPQADNYGYTF
TRBJ1-1 | TRBV7-8 | many | NA | TGTGCCAGCAGCCTCCTCACCAAGCGTTCGGGCGCTGAAGCTTTCTTT | CASSLLTKRSGAEAFF
TRBJ2-5 | TRBV5-1 | many | NA | TGCGCCAGCAGCTCATTACCGGGATCTCAAGAGACCCAGTACTTC | CASSSLPGSQETQYF
TRBJ2-7 | TRBV12-3/TRBV12-4 | few | TRBD1 | TGTGCCAGCAGTTTCGGCGACAGGGGGCGAGAGCAGTACTTC | CASSFGDRGREQYF
TRBJ2-7 | TRBV12-3/TRBV12-4 | many | NA | TGTGCCAGCAGTTTTTTGTCCGGGAGCTCCTACGAGCAGTACTTC | CASSFLSGSSYEQYF
TRBJ2-5 | TRBV5-6 | many | NA | TGTGCCAGCAGCTTTCCGGGGGCAGGGGAGACCCAGTACTTC | CASSFPGAGETQYF
TRBJ2-2 | TRBV4-2 | many | NA | TGTGCCAGCAGCCAATTTTATACCCAGCCCGGGGAGCTGTTTTTT | CASSQFYTQPGELFF
TRBJ2-7 | TRBV5-1 | many | NA | TGCGCCAGCAGCTCACCCCAGTCCGGGGTTATCTACGAGCAGTACTTC | CASSSPQSGVIYEQYF
TRBJ2-7 | TRBV3-1 | many | NA | TGTGCCAGCAGCCAAGTAGGAGGGGGCGAATCCTACGAGCAGTACTTC | CASSQVGGGESYEQYF
TRBJ2-3 | TRBV7-9 | many | NA | TGTGCCAGCAGCTTAGACAAGGGAACAGATACGCAGTATTTT | CASSLDKGTDTQYF
TRBJ2-3 | TRBV6-5 | many | TRBD1 | TGTGCCAGCAGTTACTGGACAGGGAACACAGATACGCAGTATTTT | CASSYWTGNTDTQYF
TRBJ1-4 | TRBV6-1 | many | TRBD1 | TGTGCCAGCAGACGAAGAGGACAGGGGGGAGCTAATGAAAAACTGTTTTTT | CASRRRGQGGANEKLFF
TRBJ1-4 | TRBV9 | many | NA | TGTGCCAGCAGCGTAGCTTGTCGGCCATACTATGAAAAACTGTTTTTT | CASSVACRPYYEKLFF
TRBJ1-3 | TRBV18 | many | NA | TGTGCCAGCTCACCAGGCCAGGTCTCTGGAAACACCATATATTTT | CASSPGQVSGNTIYF
TRBJ2-5 | TRBV4-2 | many | TRBD2 | TGTGCCAGCAGCGCATCCGGGGGGACTCACCAAGAGACCCAGTACTTC | CASSASGGTHQETQYF
TRBJ2-1 | TRBV7-7 | many | NA | TGTGCTAGCAGCCCTGGGTGGCAGTCCTTCTACAATGAGCAGTTCTTC | CASSPGWQSFYNEQFF
TRBJ1-5 | TRBV7-3 | many | NA | TGTGCCAGCAGTTCGGTGGTAGGACATAGCAATCAGCCCCAGCATTTT | CASSSVVGHSNQPQHF
TRBJ2-3 | TRBV3-1 | many | NA | TGTGCCAGCAGCCAAGTTAGGGATACGCAGTATTTT | CASSQVRDTQYF
TRBJ2-1 | TRBV20-1 | many | TRBD1 | TGCAGTGCTAGAAACCAGGGGGATTTGGATGAGCAGTTCTTC | CSARNQGDLDEQFF